This T cell receptor beta chain was observed in a study of CD4 T cells in relation to SARS-CoV-2 and coronaviruses (dated by TCRdb to about 2021). Regarding the study in general: In the ViraFEST assay, PBMCs were grown with antigen for about eleven days, and TCR beta CDR3s were then sequenced to identify antigen-specific clonal expansions. An HIV-1 Nef peptide pool or a culture without peptide was used as the negative reference condition. Shared crossreactive spike epitopes were mapped to their HLA restriction using patient-derived lymphoblastoid cell lines. Memory CD4+ T cell crossreactivity between SARS-CoV-2 and common cold coronavirus spike proteins was assessed at the TCR clonotype level in the study. The Adaptive Biotechnologies TCR-sequencing kit was used for samples from a few pre-COVID donors and for the naive versus memory experiments, whereas the other data were Illumina-based. For other donors in the study, expansion assays were sequenced with a different, Illumina-based TCR-beta assay.

General conclusions and limits of the study: Since the crossreactivity analysis centred on spike protein, crossreactivity against other viral proteins was not assessed. About 60% of donors had memory CD4+ clonotypes that crossrecognized SARS-CoV-2 and at least one common cold coronavirus spike. The study was constrained by small numbers of patients and of tested TCRs. Because no donor provided both pre-pandemic and post-infection samples, tracing the source of pre-existing responses was limited. Compared with monoreactive clones, crossreactive clones had significantly weaker SARS-CoV-2-driven expansion, a result consistent with antigenic imprinting.

The library was prepared using the immunoSEQ multiplex PCR assay. Under the source paper's analysis protocol: During preprocessing, nonproductive sequences were removed, along with CDR3s that did not begin with C, did not end with F or W, or were shorter than 7 amino acids. Antigen-specific clonotypes were called with the MANAFEST web app, based on expansion relative to reference and other culture wells. A clone counted as positive if significantly expanded in 2 of 3 replicate wells versus the reference culture at FDR below 0.05. To be called positive, a clone also had to show significant expansion compared with every other tandem well and an odds ratio greater than 5. After three terminal residues were trimmed from each end, CDR3 homology was quantified as pairwise Levenshtein distance using the stringdist R package. TCRdb retrieved this table from immuneACCESS and kept in-frame rearrangements only. Not all clones are present; in checked studies, unresolved V genes account for under half, and no reason is known for the remainder. The V and J calls and clone size were taken over from that table, and D and trimming were inferred from the DNA. The sample records about 25,000 clones, around 80% of which are singletons. The ten top clones hold 21% of the sample.

V was cut back by 0 bases and J by 4 bases, leaving a gap of 13 bases between them. The CDR3 sequence holds 16 residues, the cysteine and phenylalanine included. The entry retains the CDR3 DNA only, 48 bases that are in frame from base 1. Sequences SGDLS (CDR1) and YYNGEE (CDR2) are obtained from the germline V gene. CD4+ T cells from unexposed donors were collected before the COVID-19 pandemic (2011-2018). The EasySep CD4+ T cell isolation kit was used to isolate CD4+ T cells once the cultures had run for 9 to 11 days. As cell numbers permitted, CD4+ T cells from unexposed donors were tested for reactivity to SARS-CoV-2 S and N and to four common cold coronavirus spike pools. Each well held 2 million to 2.5 million PBMCs cultured in IMDM containing around 5% human AB serum and roughly 9.3 IU/ml IL-2. Half of the culture medium was replaced with fresh IL-2-containing medium on days 3 and 7. In general, triplicate replicate wells were used for every peptide culture condition. Leukapheresis product for the unexposed donors was purchased commercially. PBMCs were isolated from leukapheresis product or whole blood by Ficoll-Paque PLUS gradient centrifugation. PBMCs were either used fresh in the expansion assay or cryopreserved at -140 degrees C. The QIAamp Micro DNA Kit was used to extract genomic DNA from the CD4+ T cells.

About this clone itself: No antigen is known for it. The input lacks base qualities; no much larger clone sits a single base away.

The receptor chain draws on TRBV9 and TRBJ2-2, with no confidently assigned D gene. This clonotype was sampled from a human donor in good health. The sample comprised CD4+ T cells from PBMCs, cultured in vitro. In nucleotide form, the sequence is TGTGCCAGCAGCGTAGCACATCGGGTCACCACCGGGGAGCTGTTTTTT. This gives the protein CASSVAHRVTTGELFF.